This T cell receptor (beta chain) was retrieved from a study of PD-1 blockade in classical Hodgkin lymphoma. The protocol was immunoSEQ multiplex PCR, while the TCRdb copy is restricted to in-frame clones and leaves out a portion. The table has 20,000 to 30,000 clones, approximately 80% seen once. The germline gives CDR1 SGHTA, CDR2 FQGNSA. The CDR3 length is 16 residues. J lost 7 bases, V lost 7 bases, and 16 bases had no gene match. Brentuximab vedotin exposure varied, and every patient relapsed after autologous stem cell transplantation. This sample comprised peripheral blood mononuclear cells (PBMCs), obtained before the second cycle of nivolumab. The source of this sequence is a human donor with classical Hodgkin lymphoma. This chain connects TRBV7-2 to TRBJ2-1; 7 bases match TRBD2. The CDR3 DNA is TGTGCCAGCACCCCCCCCTGGGGCGGGAGAGGAAATGAGCAGTTCTTC. Residues: CASTPPWGGRGNEQFF.